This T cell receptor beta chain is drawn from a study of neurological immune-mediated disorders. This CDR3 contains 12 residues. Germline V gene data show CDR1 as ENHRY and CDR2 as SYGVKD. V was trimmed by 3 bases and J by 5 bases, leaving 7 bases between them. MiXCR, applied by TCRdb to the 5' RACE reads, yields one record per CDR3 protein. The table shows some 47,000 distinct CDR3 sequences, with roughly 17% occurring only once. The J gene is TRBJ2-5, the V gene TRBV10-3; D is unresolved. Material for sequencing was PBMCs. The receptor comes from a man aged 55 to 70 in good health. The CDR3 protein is CAISELEETQYF. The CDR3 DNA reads TGTGCCATCAGTGAACTCGAGGAGACCCAGTACTTC.